The present entry profiles one TCR beta chain with its context. TCRdb keeps only in-frame clones here, not all; method: immunoSEQ multiplex PCR. The data show fewer than 700,000 clones, with roughly 79% seen just once and 12% held by the top ten. This entry belongs to a study of shared clonotypes between healthy human individuals. The length of the CDR3 is 13 residues. Per germline, CDR1 KGHSH and CDR2 LQKENI. Trimming stripped 5 bases from V and 9 bases from J, with 16 bases between. The specimen sequenced was PBMCs. This TCR was sampled from a woman in her thirties or forties in good health. Some clones in this sample may be carry-over from other donors' samples. V is TRBV18 and J is TRBJ2-5; no firm D call. In nucleotides, the CDR3 is TGTGCCAGCTCATCCGACCCCGTTAATCCCCAGTACTTC. Its translation: CASSSDPVNPQYF.